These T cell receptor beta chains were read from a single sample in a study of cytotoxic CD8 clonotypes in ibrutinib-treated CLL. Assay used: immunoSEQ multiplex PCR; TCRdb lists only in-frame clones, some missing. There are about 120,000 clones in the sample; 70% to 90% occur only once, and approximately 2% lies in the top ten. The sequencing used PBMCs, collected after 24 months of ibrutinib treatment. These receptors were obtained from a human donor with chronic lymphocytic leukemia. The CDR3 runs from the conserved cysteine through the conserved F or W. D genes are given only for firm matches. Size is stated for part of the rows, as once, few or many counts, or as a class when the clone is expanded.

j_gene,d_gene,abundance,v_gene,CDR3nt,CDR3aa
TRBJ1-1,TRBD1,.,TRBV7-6,TGTGCCAGCAGCCGACCGAGGACAGGGATGAACACTGAAGCTTTCTTT,CASSRPRTGMNTEAFF
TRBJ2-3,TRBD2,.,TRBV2,TGTGCCAGCAGTGGGATTATGACTAGCGGGAACACAGATACGCAGTATTTT,CASSGIMTSGNTDTQYF
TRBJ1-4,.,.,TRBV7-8,TGTGCCAGCAGCTTAGTTCGAGGGGCTAATGAAAAACTGTTTTTT,CASSLVRGANEKLFF
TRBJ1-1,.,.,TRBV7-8,TGTGCCAGCAGCTTAGCAGGGTATACTGAAGCTTTCTTT,CASSLAGYTEAFF
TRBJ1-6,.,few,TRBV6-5,TGTGCCAGCACGGCAGGAGGGTATTCACCCCTCCACTTT,CASTAGGYSPLHF
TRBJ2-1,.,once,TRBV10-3,TGTGCCATCATGAGTTCGCAAGGTGAGCAGTTCTTC,CAIMSSQGEQFF
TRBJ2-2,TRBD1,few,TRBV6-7,TGTGCCAGCAGTTACCCTTCATGGTTCCGGGGACAGGGTTTCCCCGGGGAGCTGTTTTTT,CASSYPSWFRGQGFPGELFF
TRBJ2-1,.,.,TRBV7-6,TGTGCCAGCAGCCCACAGCCATCGACGGGGGAGTTCTTC,CASSPQPSTGEFF
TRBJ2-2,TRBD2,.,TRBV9,TGTGCCAGCACCCCAGGGAGCGGGAGGGGTAAGGCCGGGGAGCTGTTTTTT,CASTPGSGRGKAGELFF
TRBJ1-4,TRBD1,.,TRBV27,TGTGCCAGCAGTTTTGTCCCGGGGGGGACAGGGTATGAAAAACTGTTTTTT,CASSFVPGGTGYEKLFF
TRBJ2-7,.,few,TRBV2,TGTGCCAGCAGTGCGGGGAGTCGCTACGAGCAGTACTTC,CASSAGSRYEQYF
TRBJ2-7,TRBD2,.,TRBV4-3,TGCGCCAGCAGCTTACGACTAGCGGGAACCAACGAGCAGTACTTC,CASSLRLAGTNEQYF
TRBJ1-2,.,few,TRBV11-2,TGTGCCAGCAGCTTTAGGGCCGCCAACTATGGCTACACCTTC,CASSFRAANYGYTF
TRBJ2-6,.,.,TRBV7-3,TGTGCCAGCAGCTTAGTCTCGGGATCCGGGGCCAACGTCCTGACTTTC,CASSLVSGSGANVLTF
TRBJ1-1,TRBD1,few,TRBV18,TGTGCCAGCTCGACAGGGGGGAACACTGAAGCTTTCTTT,CASSTGGNTEAFF
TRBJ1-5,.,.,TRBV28,TGTGCCAGCAGTCCCCCGGGGGGGGCGGGAAATCAGCCCCAGCATTTT,CASSPPGGAGNQPQHF
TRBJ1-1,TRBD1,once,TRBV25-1,TGTGCCAGCAGTGGGGACAGGAGCAGGAACACTGAAGCTTTCTTT,CASSGDRSRNTEAFF
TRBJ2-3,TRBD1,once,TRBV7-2,TGTGCCAGCAGCTTTCTAGGGGGCGGCCCAGATACGCAGTATTTT,CASSFLGGGPDTQYF
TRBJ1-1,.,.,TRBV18,TGTGCCAGCTCACCGGGAACGGCCACTGAAGCTTTCTTT,CASSPGTATEAFF
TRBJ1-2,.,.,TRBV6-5,TGTGCCAGCAGTTACTCGAGGGTCGGGATCAGTGGCTACACCTTC,CASSYSRVGISGYTF